The clone carrying this T cell receptor beta chain was seen a few times. Germline V gene lookup returns CDR1 MDHEN and CDR2 SYDVKM. The V and J ends lost 3 bases and 2 bases respectively, with 8 bases between them. This CDR3 spans 15 amino acids. Researchers took RNA transcripts and amplified the TCR beta CDR3 regions from them. HTBI primers were used for first-round RT-PCR of the TCR CDR3. TCRdb re-derived calls from the multiplex PCR reads in MiXCR, one entry per CDR3 protein. The data contain over 700,000 distinct CDR3 sequences, roughly 32% of them seen just once; the ten biggest clones take up roughly 30%. The source of the sample is a study of T cells in Graves' hyperthyroidism and ophthalmopathy.

V is TRBV28 and J is TRBJ1-6, with no clear D. The specimen sequenced was blood. The sequence derives from a woman aged 40 to 49 with Graves' hyperthyroidism. The CDR3 bases are TGTGCCAGCAGTTTTGTGGTCCCCTATAATTCACCCCTCCACTTT. Encoded protein: CASSFVVPYNSPLHF. The full variable domain, rest sourced from reference TRBV28 and TRBJ1-6, is DVKVTQSSRYLVKRTGEKVFLECVQDMDHENMFWYRQDPGLGLRLIYFSYDVKMKEKGDIPEGYSVSREKKERFSLILESASTNQTSMYLCASSFVVPYNSPLHFGNGTRLTVT.